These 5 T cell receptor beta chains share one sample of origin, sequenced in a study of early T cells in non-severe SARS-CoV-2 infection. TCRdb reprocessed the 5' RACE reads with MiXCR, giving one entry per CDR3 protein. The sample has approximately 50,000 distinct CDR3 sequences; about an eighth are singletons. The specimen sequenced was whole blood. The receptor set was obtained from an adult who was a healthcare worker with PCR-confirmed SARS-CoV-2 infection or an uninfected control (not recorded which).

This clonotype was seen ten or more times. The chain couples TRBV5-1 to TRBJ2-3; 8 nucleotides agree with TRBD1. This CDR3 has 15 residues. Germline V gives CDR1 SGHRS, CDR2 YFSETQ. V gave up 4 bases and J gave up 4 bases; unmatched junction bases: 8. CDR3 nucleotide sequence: TGCGCCAGCAGCCAGCCGGGACAGGACTCAGATACGCAGTATTTT. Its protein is CASSQPGQDSDTQYF. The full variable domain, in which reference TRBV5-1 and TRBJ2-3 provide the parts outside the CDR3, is KAGVTQTPRYLIKTRGQQVTLSCSPISGHRSVSWYQQTPGQGLQFLFEYFSETQRNKGNFPGRFSGRQFSNSRSEMNVSTLELGDSALYLCASSQPGQDSDTQYFGPGTRLTVL.

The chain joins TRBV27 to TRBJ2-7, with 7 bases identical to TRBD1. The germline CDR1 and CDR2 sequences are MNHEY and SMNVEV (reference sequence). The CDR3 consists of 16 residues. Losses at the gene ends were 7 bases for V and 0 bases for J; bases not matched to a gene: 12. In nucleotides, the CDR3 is TGTGCCAGCATCCAAGCCGGGACAGCAGGCTCCTACGAGCAGTACTTC. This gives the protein CASIQAGTAGSYEQYF.

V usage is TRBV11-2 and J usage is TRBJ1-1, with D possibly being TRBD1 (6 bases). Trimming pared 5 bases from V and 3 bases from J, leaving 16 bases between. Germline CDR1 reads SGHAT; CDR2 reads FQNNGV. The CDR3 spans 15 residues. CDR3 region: CASSPIRGRHTEAFF. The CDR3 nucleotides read TGTGCCAGCAGCCCGATCCGGGGGCGCCACACTGAAGCTTTCTTT.

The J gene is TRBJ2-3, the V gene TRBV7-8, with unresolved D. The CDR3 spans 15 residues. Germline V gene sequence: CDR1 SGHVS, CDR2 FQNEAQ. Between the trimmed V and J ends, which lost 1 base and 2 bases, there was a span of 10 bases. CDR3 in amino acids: CASSLGSTYTDTQYF. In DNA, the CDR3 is TGTGCCAGCAGCTTAGGCTCTACTTACACAGATACGCAGTATTTT.

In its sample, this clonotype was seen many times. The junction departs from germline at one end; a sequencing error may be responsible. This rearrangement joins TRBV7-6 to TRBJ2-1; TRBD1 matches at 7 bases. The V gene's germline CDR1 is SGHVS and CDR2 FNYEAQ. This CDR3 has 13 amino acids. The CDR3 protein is CASSLGRDSLKIF. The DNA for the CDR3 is TGTGCCAGCAGCTTAGGCAGGGACAGTCTTAAGATCTTC.